One and the same sample provided the 26 T cell receptor beta chains below, sequenced in a study of neurological immune-mediated disorders. MiXCR, applied by TCRdb to the 5' RACE reads, yields one record per CDR3 protein. The table lists 45,000 to 50,000 distinct CDR3 sequences, just under 4.5% of them singletons. The sequenced material came from PBMCs. These receptors were taken from a woman aged 55-70 years with multiple sclerosis.

The chain recombines TRBV9 with TRBJ2-1; 7 bases match TRBD2. With 4 bases clipped from V and 7 bases from J, the junction kept 5 bases outside the gene matches. This CDR3 has 13 amino acids. CDR1 and CDR2 from the germline V gene are SGDLS and YYNGEE. CDR3 sequence reads: CASSFWGGNEQFF. DNA of the CDR3: TGTGCCAGCAGCTTCTGGGGAGGGAATGAGCAGTTCTTC.

In its sample, this clonotype was seen many times. The CDR3 DNA reads as TGTGCCAGCAGTACGTGGAGCACTGAAGCTTTCTTT. Translation: CASSTWSTEAFF. The V call is TRBV12-3 or TRBV12-4, the J call TRBJ1-1, with D hard to call. The germline V and J ends were trimmed by 5 bases and 4 bases, with 8 bases remaining between them. The CDR3 is 12 residues long.

This clonotype was observed at least ten times. The J gene is TRBJ2-7, the V gene TRBV20-1; 10 bases fit TRBD2. This CDR3 spans 16 amino acids. V lost 2 bases to trimming and J lost 1 base; unmatched junction nucleotides: 8. The germline gives CDR1 DFQATT, CDR2 SNEGSKA (reference sequence). This CDR3 reads CSARRFLAGASYEQYV. CDR3 DNA: TGCAGTGCTAGACGTTTTCTAGCGGGAGCTTCCTACGAGCAGTACGTC.

This clonotype was seen at least ten times. The chain uses TRBV12-3 or TRBV12-4 and TRBJ2-2, with D possibly being TRBD1 or TRBD2 (6 bases each). Trimming shortened V by 6 bases and J by 6 bases, and 17 bases separated the two germline ends. The CDR3 totals 15 residues. The CDR3 loop is CASRGGRRSSGELFF. CDR3 nucleotides: TGTGCCAGCAGGGGGGGCAGGAGGAGTTCCGGGGAGCTGTTTTTT.

This clonotype was recorded at least ten times. V and J are TRBV10-3 and TRBJ2-7, with 12 bases identical to TRBD2. The CDR3 extends over 14 amino acids. With 4 bases clipped from V and 6 bases from J, the junction kept 4 bases outside the gene matches. Germline-derived CDR1 and CDR2 are ENHRY and SYGVKD. The CDR3 bases are TGTGCCATCAGTGCTAGCGGGAGGGACTCCGAGCAGTACGTC. Its protein product is CAISASGRDSEQYV.

This clonotype showed up many times. The rearrangement uses TRBV5-6 and TRBJ1-1; 7 nucleotides line up with TRBD1. Germline CDR1 SGHDT, CDR2 YYEEEE. The CDR3 contains 14 residues. V lost 4 bases, J lost 5 bases, and 8 bases stayed unmatched. This CDR3 is CASSPTGRKTEAFF. The CDR3 nucleotides read TGTGCCAGCAGCCCGACAGGGAGGAAGACTGAAGCTTTCTTT.

On this clonotype: Because the CDR3 is missing its conserved closing phenylalanine or tryptophan, this is likely a read error. CDR3 in amino acids: CASSQVGTLYNEQFY. DNA for the CDR3: TGTGCCAGCAGCCAAGTAGGGACTCTTTACAATGAGCAGTTCTAC. V is TRBV4-2 and J is TRBJ2-1, with a tentative D call TRBD2 (6 bases). There are 15 residues in the CDR3. Trimming left V 1 base short and J 4 bases short, with 11 bases between. Germline V gene lookup returns CDR1 LGHNA and CDR2 YNFKEQ.

The sample holds many counts of this clonotype. The chain has TRBV20-1 and TRBJ2-7; maybe TRBD2 (5 bases). The germline gives CDR1 DFQATT, CDR2 SNEGSKA (reference sequence). With 3 bases removed from V and 3 bases from J, the gap between germline ends came to 15 bases. CDR3 length equals 14 residues. Here the CDR3 reads CSAREVGIYYEQYF. CDR3 nucleotides: TGCAGTGCTAGGGAGGTGGGGATATACTACGAGCAGTACTTC.

This clonotype was seen many times. The rearrangement joins TRBV10-3 to TRBJ2-6; 13 positions agree with TRBD2. CDR3 size: 18 residues. Germline lookup yields CDR1 ENHRY and CDR2 SYGVKD. V was clipped by 6 bases and J by 0 bases; unmatched bases: 5. This CDR3 is CAISPTSGRSSGANVLTF. The DNA of the CDR3 is TGTGCCATCAGCCCGACTAGCGGGAGGAGCTCTGGGGCCAACGTCCTGACTTTC.

The rearrangement joins TRBV4-3 to TRBJ2-2; 7 bases map to TRBD2. The CDR3 loop spans 16 amino acids. The germline CDR1 and CDR2 sequences are LGHNA and YSLEER. J was trimmed by 5 bases and V by 0 bases; bases with no gene match: 6. The CDR3 loop is CASSQDGVGGTGELFF. The DNA for the CDR3 is TGCGCCAGCAGCCAAGATGGTGTGGGAGGGACCGGGGAGCTGTTTTTT.

The table lists this clonotype with many counts. The chain carries TRBV12-3 or TRBV12-4 and TRBJ1-1, with D hard to call. V dropped 3 bases and J dropped 5 bases, with 10 bases sitting between them. CDR3 size: 13 residues. The CDR3 DNA follows: TGTGCCAGCAGTTTTGGGGTGGGTACTGAAGCTTTCTTT. Its translation: CASSFGVGTEAFF.

The chain carries TRBV4-1 and TRBJ2-5; D is unclear. V lost 2 bases, J lost 5 bases, and 12 bases lay in between. This CDR3 has 14 residues. Germline V CDR1 and CDR2: MGHRA, YSYEKL. The CDR3 sequence is CASSQRLFFETQYF. The CDR3 DNA follows: TGCGCCAGCAGCCAAAGGTTGTTTTTTGAGACCCAGTACTTC.

The chain recombines TRBV24-1 with TRBJ2-7; 8 positions agree with TRBD1. CDR1 and CDR2 from the germline V gene are KGHDR and SFDVKD. With V trimmed by 8 bases and J by 1 base, 24 bases remained unmatched. This CDR3 is built from 20 residues. CDR3 sequence: CATTPRGLWTGTGSSYEQYV. The CDR3 DNA sequence: TGTGCCACCACCCCCCGAGGTCTATGGACCGGGACAGGAAGTTCCTACGAGCAGTACGTC.

Regarding this clonotype: A read error may explain this, as a much larger clone is one base away. This chain links TRBV6-5 with TRBJ1-4; D not resolved. CDR3 length: 13 residues. Germline V gene lookup returns CDR1 MNHEY and CDR2 SVGAGI. The germline V and J ends were trimmed by 9 bases and 8 bases, with 16 bases remaining between them. DNA for the CDR3: TGTGCCAGAAGTGCTGGCCGGGAGGAAAAACTGTTTTTT. Amino acids: CARSAGREEKLFF.

This clonotype occurred many times. CDR3 in amino acids: CASSQGQGTRTDTQYF. As DNA, the CDR3 is TGTGCCAGCAGCCAGGGACAGGGGACCCGCACAGATACGCAGTATTTT. The chain joins TRBV4-2 to TRBJ2-3; 10 nucleotides agree with TRBD1. Germline V CDR1 and CDR2: LGHNA, YNFKEQ. The CDR3 spans 16 residues. Losses at the gene ends were 3 bases for V and 1 base for J; bases not matched to a gene: 4.

This clonotype came up many times. The rearrangement links TRBV4-1 to TRBJ2-7; 10 bases agree with TRBD2. The CDR3 sequence is 21 residues long. Germline-derived CDR1 and CDR2 are MGHRA and YSYEKL. The junction had 19 bases not matched to a gene; V was cut back by 0 bases and J by 2 bases. The CDR3: CASSQEVGLGTSGTQTYEQYV. CDR3 nucleotides: TGCGCCAGCAGCCAAGAGGTTGGATTGGGTACTAGCGGGACGCAGACCTACGAGCAGTACGTC.

This clonotype was seen many times. The rearrangement uses TRBV3-1 and TRBJ1-5; unclear D gene. The CDR3 runs 15 residues. V lost 1 base and J 0 bases, leaving 7 bases between the germline ends. From germline, CDR1 is LGHDT and CDR2 YNNKEL (reference sequence). The CDR3 sequence: CASSQGHYSNQPQHF. DNA of the CDR3: TGTGCCAGCAGCCAAGGACACTATAGCAATCAGCCCCAGCATTTT.

The sample holds a few counts of this clonotype. This chain connects TRBV5-1 to TRBJ1-5; 9 nucleotides match TRBD1. Trimming removed 4 bases from V and 6 bases from J; junction bases left unmatched: 11. The CDR3 is 16 amino acids. Germline CDR1 reads SGHRS; CDR2 reads YFSETQ. CDR3 bases: TGCGCCAGCAGCAGACCCGACAGGGGGATTGTTCAGCCCCAGCATTTT. This encodes CASSRPDRGIVQPQHF.

The sample holds many counts of this clonotype. The chain employs TRBV20-1 and TRBJ2-1, with 10 nucleotides matching TRBD2. CDR1 is DFQATT and CDR2 is SNEGSKA in the germline V gene (reference sequence). The CDR3 sequence is 13 residues long. The CDR3 DNA follows: TGCACGATAGCGGGGGGCCCCTACAATGAGCAGTTCTTC. Protein sequence: CTIAGGPYNEQFF.

This clonotype was counted many times. The gene calls are TRBV5-6 and TRBJ2-7; D not certain. The CDR3 loop spans 12 amino acids. With 2 bases removed from V and 6 bases from J, the gap between germline ends came to 9 bases. Germline assignment: CDR1 SGHDT and CDR2 YYEEEE. The CDR3 here is CASSFHGFEQYF. CDR3 bases: TGTGCCAGCAGCTTCCACGGCTTCGAGCAGTACTTC.

This clonotype was detected many times. The rearrangement joins TRBV6-1 to TRBJ2-5; 9 bases are shared with TRBD2. Trimming took 5 bases from V and 3 from J; bases not matched to a gene: 4. The CDR3 has 14 residues. Germline V lookup: CDR1 MNHNS, CDR2 SASEGT. CDR3 nucleotide sequence: TGTGCCAGCAGTTTTAGCGGGAGTGAAGAGACCCAGTACTTC. Its translation is CASSFSGSEETQYF.

This clonotype was detected a few times. The chain has TRBV10-3 and TRBJ2-5; unclear D gene. With 2 bases removed from V and 0 bases from J, the gap between germline ends came to 4 bases. The CDR3 runs to 13 residues. Germline values: CDR1 ENHRY, CDR2 SYGVKD. This CDR3 reads CAISEGYQETQYF. CDR3 DNA: TGTGCCATCAGTGAGGGGTACCAAGAGACCCAGTACTTC.

With regard to this clonotype: The conserved final phenylalanine or tryptophan is absent from the CDR3, which likely points to a read error. V is TRBV7-9 and J is TRBJ2-2; D is undetermined. Per germline, CDR1 SEHNR and CDR2 FQNEAQ (reference sequence). The CDR3 totals 13 residues. V gave up 1 base and J gave up 4 bases, with 4 bases separating them. As DNA, the CDR3 is TGTGCCAGCAGCTTAGTCTTCACCGGGGAGCTGTTTATT. Its translation is CASSLVFTGELFI.

This clonotype was seen a handful of times. The chain is built from TRBV4-3 and TRBJ2-6; D might be TRBD1 (7 bases). V was pared by 0 bases and J by 0 bases, with 18 bases between. Germline V gives CDR1 LGHNA, CDR2 YSLEER. There are 20 residues in the CDR3. The CDR3: CASSQDPWAGGSSGANVLTF. The DNA for the CDR3 is TGCGCCAGCAGCCAAGACCCTTGGGCAGGGGGGAGCTCTGGGGCCAACGTCCTGACTTTC.

This clonotype has ten or more counts. CDR3 region: CASSQAGTGDADTQYF. In nucleotides, the CDR3 is TGCGCCAGCAGCCAAGCTGGGACAGGGGATGCAGATACGCAGTATTTT. This chain joins TRBV4-3 and TRBJ2-3, with TRBD1 matching over 10 bases. Trimming took 1 base from V and 4 from J; bases not matched to a gene: 5. The CDR3 covers 16 residues. Per the germline V gene, CDR1 is LGHNA and CDR2 is YSLEER.

The gene calls are TRBV19 and TRBJ2-3; D call uncertain. Trimming pared 6 bases from V and 4 bases from J, leaving 8 bases between. The CDR3 loop spans 12 amino acids. The V gene's germline CDR1 is LNHDA and CDR2 SQIVND (reference sequence). The CDR3 DNA is TGTGCCAGTAGCCACCGGGCAGATACGCAGTATTTT. This translates into CASSHRADTQYF.